Below, 15 T cell receptor beta chains from the same sample are listed, as sequenced in a study of T cells after yellow fever vaccination. TCRdb ran MiXCR on the 5' RACE reads and lists one entry per CDR3 protein. The table shows about 550,000 distinct CDR3 sequences, with under 25% occurring only once. The material sequenced was PBMCs, taken 15 days after the yellow fever booster vaccination. The receptors stem from a man aged 25 to 40 who received the YFV17D yellow fever vaccine.

This clonotype was observed a few times. The CDR3 loop is CASKLIGANYGYTF. In DNA form, the CDR3 reads TGTGCCAGTAAGCTGATAGGGGCCAACTATGGCTACACCTTC. The chain has TRBV19 and TRBJ1-2, with D perhaps TRBD1 (5 bases). The CDR3 runs 14 residues. The V gene lost 7 bases and the J gene lost 2 bases, with 14 bases spanning the gap. Germline V gene lookup returns CDR1 LNHDA and CDR2 SQIVND (reference sequence).

The J gene is TRBJ2-3, the V gene TRBV20-1; D might be TRBD2 (5 bases). V dropped 0 bases and J dropped 0 bases, with 10 bases sitting between them. This CDR3 contains 15 residues. From germline, CDR1 is DFQATT and CDR2 SNEGSKA (reference sequence). CDR3 sequence reads: CSARDARVSTDTQYF. As DNA, the CDR3 is TGCAGTGCTAGAGATGCGCGGGTCAGCACAGATACGCAGTATTTT.

This clonotype was observed a few times. This chain connects TRBV7-9 to TRBJ2-4; 8 nucleotides agree with TRBD1. Per the germline V gene, CDR1 is SEHNR and CDR2 is FQNEAQ (reference sequence). V was pared by 4 bases and J by 5 bases, with 4 bases of the junction left unmatched. The CDR3 has 14 amino acids. The CDR3 DNA is TGTGCCAGCAGCTCTGGGACAGGTCAAAACATTCAGTACTTC. It encodes CASSSGTGQNIQYF.

This clonotype was counted only a few times. The chain employs TRBV20-1 and TRBJ2-7, with TRBD2 as a possible D gene (5 bases). V was cut by 1 base and J by 3 bases, with 7 bases left in between. CDR1 is DFQATT, CDR2 SNEGSKA, per germline (reference sequence). The CDR3 extends over 12 amino acids. The CDR3 coding sequence is TGCAGTGCTAGAGGGACTCTCTACGAGCAGTACTTC. It encodes CSARGTLYEQYF.

The rearrangement uses TRBV10-3 and TRBJ2-7, with 7 bases matching TRBD1. CDR3 size: 14 residues. Germline V gives CDR1 ENHRY, CDR2 SYGVKD. V lost 6 bases to trimming and J lost 0 bases; unmatched junction nucleotides: 5. The CDR3 here is CAIRRDSSSYEQYF. CDR3 sequence (DNA): TGTGCCATCAGGAGGGACAGTAGCTCCTACGAGCAGTACTTC.

The J gene is TRBJ2-7, the V gene TRBV5-1; perhaps TRBD1 as D (6 bases). V was clipped by 6 bases and J by 0 bases, with 10 bases between them. The germline CDR1 and CDR2 sequences are SGHRS and YFSETQ. CDR3 length: 13 amino acids. The CDR3 DNA is TGCGCCAGCACCCTGGGGGCCTCCTACGAGCAGTACTTC. Its translation: CASTLGASYEQYF.

This clonotype showed up many times. A junction boundary mismatches the germline segment, possibly from a read error. V and J are TRBV5-1 and TRBJ2-1; possible D gene TRBD2, 6 bases. The germline V gene encodes CDR1 SGHRS and CDR2 YFSETQ. This CDR3 region has 14 residues. DNA for the CDR3: TGTGCCAGCAGCTCGGGAGTCTCCTACAATGAGCAGTTCTTC. This gives the protein CASSSGVSYNEQFF.

The DNA of the CDR3 is TGTGCCAGCAGTTTCGACAGAGTGGGCAAGGGGAGTTGGCAGTTCTTC. Translation: CASSFDRVGKGSWQFF. The rearrangement uses TRBV6-5 and TRBJ2-1, with D possibly being TRBD1 or TRBD2 (5 bases each). CDR1 is MNHEY, CDR2 SVGAGI, per germline. The length of the CDR3 is 16 residues. The V end was cut by 4 bases, the J end by 12 bases, with 25 bases between.

This sequence joins TRBV11-2 and TRBJ2-1; 8 bases fit TRBD2. The trim removed 4 bases at V and 9 bases at J, leaving 5 bases unmatched. Germline CDR1 is SGHAT and CDR2 is FQNNGV. CDR3 size: 13 residues. CDR3 coding DNA: TGTGCCAGCAGCTCGGGACTAGGGGGTGAGCAGTTCTTC. This encodes CASSSGLGGEQFF.

This clonotype was seen a few times. The chain uses TRBV19 and TRBJ2-3; TRBD1 matches 8 bases. In germline, CDR1 is LNHDA, CDR2 SQIVND (reference sequence). V was clipped by 7 bases and J by 2 bases; unmatched bases: 5. This CDR3 is 14 amino acids long. CDR3 amino acids: CASKRDRLTDTQYF. CDR3 in DNA: TGTGCCAGTAAAAGGGACAGGCTCACAGATACGCAGTATTTT.

This sequence joins TRBV7-3 and TRBJ2-3; D may be TRBD2 (6 bases). The V and J ends lost 6 bases and 4 bases respectively, with 17 bases between them. Germline V lookup: CDR1 SGHTA, CDR2 FQGTGA. There are 15 residues in the CDR3. CDR3 sequence reads: CASSGTQGFADTQYF. CDR3 bases: TGTGCCAGCAGTGGGACTCAGGGATTCGCAGATACGCAGTATTTT. The complete variable domain, with remaining parts taken from reference TRBV7-3 and TRBJ2-3, reads GAGVSQTPSNKVTEKGKYVELRCDPISGHTALYWYRQSLGQGPEFLIYFQGTGAADDSGLPNDRFFAVRPEGSVSTLKIQRTERGDSAVYLCASSGTQGFADTQYFGPGTRLTVL.

Concerning this clonotype: A much larger clone differs by one base, so this may be a read error. The rearrangement links TRBV7-2 to TRBJ2-1; the D gene could be TRBD1 or TRBD2 (6 bases each). Germline values: CDR1 SGHTA, CDR2 FQGNSA. The CDR3 contains 12 residues. Trimming took 1 base from V and 13 from J, leaving 11 bases between them. CDR3: CASSLGGADQFF. CDR3 bases: TGTGCCAGCAGCTTAGGGGGGGCGGACCAGTTCTTC.

This chain uses TRBV29-1 with TRBJ2-1; tentative D call: TRBD1 (5 bases). The V end lost 4 bases, the J end lost 11 bases, and 18 bases lay between the germline ends. The CDR3 consists of 13 residues. Per germline, CDR1 SQVTM and CDR2 ANQGSEA. CDR3 sequence reads: CSVARESLNKQFF. The CDR3, as DNA: TGCAGCGTTGCCAGGGAATCCTTGAATAAGCAGTTCTTC.

In its sample, this clonotype was seen a few times. The chain carries TRBV29-1 and TRBJ2-7, with 7 bases that match TRBD1. The CDR3 runs to 12 residues. J was trimmed by 2 bases and V by 5 bases; bases with no gene match: 3. Per the germline V gene, CDR1 is SQVTM and CDR2 is ANQGSEA. The CDR3 sequence: CSVKDRPYEQYF. As DNA, the CDR3 is TGCAGCGTTAAGGACAGGCCCTACGAGCAGTACTTC.

CDR3 sequence reads: CSVVWTLNTGELFF. In nucleotides, the CDR3 is TGCAGCGTTGTGTGGACACTTAACACCGGGGAGCTGTTTTTT. The rearrangement links TRBV29-1 to TRBJ2-2; D may be TRBD1 (5 bases). V shed 4 bases and J shed 2 bases, with 11 bases lying between them. The CDR3 runs 14 residues. Germline loops: CDR1 SQVTM, CDR2 ANQGSEA.